The 8 T cell receptor beta chains in this list originate from one sample, sequenced in a study of molecular identifiers for immune sequencing clone quantification (dated by TCRdb to 2017 to 2018). The library was made by PCR. Reads for this sample came from an Illumina HiSeq 4000. Clones were called with MiXCR by TCRdb after fastp trimmed the public reads at Q25, and only in-frame beta chains were retained. Merged by CDR3 protein, the rows form single entries marked with the most common genes and DNA. The sample table holds some 320,000 distinct CDR3 sequences, of which 20% to 25% were seen once. The top ten clonotypes cover roughly 0.86% of the sample. Sequences were obtained from naive CD8+ T cells from blood, with Jurkat cell RNA spiked in. The meaning of the sample's cell subset or site label: FACS-sorted CD8+CD4-CCR7+CD45RA+ naive T cells. These TCRs come from a human donor in good health. Some libraries in this study had Jurkat cell RNA spiked in.

This clonotype was seen ten or more times. The V gene is TRBV9, the J gene TRBJ1-5; D unresolved. V dropped 0 bases and J dropped 7 bases, with 5 bases sitting between them. Germline V gene data show CDR1 as SGDLS and CDR2 as YYNGEE. This CDR3 comprises 12 residues. The CDR3 sequence: CASSVGGQPQHF. DNA of the CDR3: TGTGCCAGCAGCGTAGGCGGGCAGCCCCAGCATTTT.

At least ten counts were recorded for this clonotype. The chain links TRBV13 to TRBJ2-5, with 10 bases that match TRBD1. CDR1 PRHDT and CDR2 FYEKMQ come from the germline V gene (reference sequence). This CDR3 is built from 16 residues. V lost 4 bases, J lost 5 bases, and 10 bases stayed unmatched. Written as DNA, the CDR3 is TGTGCCAGCAGCTCCCCTCGGACAGGGGGATGGGAGACCCAGTACTTC. It is translated as CASSSPRTGGWETQYF.

This clonotype occurred many times. The V and J genes are TRBV6-5 and TRBJ2-5, with TRBD1 matching 8 bases. The germline CDR1 and CDR2 sequences are MNHEY and SVGAGI. This CDR3 spans 15 amino acids. With 2 bases clipped from V and 4 bases from J, the junction kept 6 bases outside the gene matches. CDR3 in DNA: TGTGCCAGCAGTTACAGTCAGGGGGCAGGAGAGACCCAGTACTTC. Its protein is CASSYSQGAGETQYF.

This chain links TRBV28 with TRBJ2-3; D might be TRBD2 (6 bases). The CDR3 is 16 amino acids. Germline CDR1 reads MDHEN; CDR2 reads SYDVKM. Trimming took off 2 bases at V and 1 base at J, with 13 bases between the two ends. DNA for the CDR3: TGTGCCAGCAGTTTAAGGGTGCCGGGAGGCACAGATACGCAGTATTTT. This translates into CASSLRVPGGTDTQYF.

The V and J genes are TRBV3-1 and TRBJ2-5; 8 bases map to TRBD2. The CDR3 runs to 14 residues. The germline V gene has CDR1 LGHDT and CDR2 YNNKEL (reference sequence). V shed 8 bases, J shed 2 bases, and the junction held 7 bases outside the gene matches. The DNA of the CDR3 is TGTGCCAGCTTGACTAGCGTACCTCAAGAGACCCAGTACTTC. This codes for CASLTSVPQETQYF.

The V call is TRBV6-5, the J call TRBJ1-5; D is uncertain. CDR3 size: 13 residues. Trimming left V 9 bases short and J 3 bases short, with 12 bases between. CDR1 is MNHEY and CDR2 is SVGAGI in the germline V gene. The CDR3 protein is CASATYFNQPQHF. The CDR3 DNA follows: TGTGCCAGTGCGACTTATTTCAATCAGCCCCAGCATTTT.

The sample holds many counts of this clonotype. The V call is TRBV9, the J call TRBJ2-7, with D uncertain. Germline CDR1 SGDLS, CDR2 YYNGEE. The CDR3 has 13 residues. V lost 4 bases and J 5 bases, leaving 13 bases between the germline ends. In DNA, the CDR3 is TGTGCCAGCAGCCCGACGCGGACCCACGAGCAGTACTTC. Its protein is CASSPTRTHEQYF.

This clonotype was seen a single time. Compared with germline, one end of the junction differs, possibly owing to a read error. V gene TRBV9 combines with J gene TRBJ1-4; D gene ambiguous. Per germline, CDR1 SGDLS and CDR2 YYNGEE. The length of the CDR3 is 14 residues. The CDR3 bases are TGTGCCAGCAGCAGGCGGGAGTTGGATGAAAAACTGCTTTTT. Protein sequence: CASSRRELDEKLLF. Supplemented by reference TRBV9 and TRBJ1-4, the full variable domain reads DSGVTQTPKHLITATGQRVTLRCSPRSGDLSVYWYQQSLDQGLQFLIQYYNGEERAKGNILERFSAQQFPDLHSELNLSSLELGDSALYFCASSRRELDEKLLFGSGTQLSVL.